The 23 T cell receptor beta chains in this list originate from one sample, sequenced in a study of technical replicates of blood from several donors. The method was immunoSEQ multiplex PCR; TCRdb's version includes in-frame clones alone and lacks a portion of them. The repertoire includes more than 65,000 clones, 94% of them detected once, and around 0.25% sits in the top ten. Source material: T cells isolated from PBMCs. Source of these receptors: a human donor in good health.

This clone was counted once. V usage is TRBV12-5 and J usage is TRBJ2-1, with 7 bases fitting TRBD2. This CDR3 region has 13 residues. The V segment lost 7 bases and the J segment 0 bases; nucleotides outside the gene matches: 0. Germline CDR1 is LGHNT and CDR2 is FRNRAP. The CDR3 sequence is CASAGGSYNEQFF. The CDR3 DNA follows: TGTGCTAGTGCGGGGGGCTCCTACAATGAGCAGTTCTTC. The full variable domain, in which reference TRBV12-5 and TRBJ2-1 provide the parts outside the CDR3, is DARVTQTPRHKVTEMGQEVTMRCQPILGHNTVFWYRQTMMQGLELLAYFRNRAPLDDSGMPKDRFSAEMPDATLATLKIQPSEPRDSAVYFCASAGGSYNEQFFGPGTRLTVL.

The chain combines TRBV6-5 with TRBJ2-3, with TRBD2 as a possible D gene (5 bases). Germline CDR1 MNHEY, CDR2 SVGAGI. This CDR3 comprises 15 residues. Trimming stripped 8 bases from V and 3 bases from J, with 18 bases between. CDR3 bases: TGTGCCAGCTCCATTACTCGAGGGAGTACAGATACGCAGTATTTT. It codes for CASSITRGSTDTQYF.

CDR3 bases: TGTGCCTGGAGCCTGGCTAGCACAGATACGCAGTATTTT. Translated: CAWSLASTDTQYF. V is TRBV30 and J is TRBJ2-3; D call uncertain. Germline loops: CDR1 GTSNPN, CDR2 SVGIG (reference sequence). The CDR3 is 13 amino acids. V gave up 3 bases and J gave up 0 bases, with 7 bases separating them. Full variable domain (missing parts from reference TRBV30 and TRBJ2-3): SQTIHQWPATLVQPVGSPLSLECTVEGTSNPNLYWYRQAAGRGLQLLFYSVGIGQISSEVPQNLSASRPQDRQFILSSKKLLLSDSGFYLCAWSLASTDTQYFGPGTRLTVL.

The chain has TRBV11-3 and TRBJ2-2, with D uncertain. Trimming cost V 1 base and J 1 base, with 4 bases left between them. The CDR3 spans 14 residues. The V gene's germline CDR1 is SGHNT and CDR2 YENEEA. CDR3 nucleotide sequence: TGTGCCAGCAGCTTAGCAGGGAACACCGGGGAGCTGTTTTTT. It codes for CASSLAGNTGELFF.

This chain connects TRBV5-1 to TRBJ2-2; perhaps TRBD2 as D (5 bases). This CDR3 spans 17 amino acids. Germline V gene sequence: CDR1 SGHRS, CDR2 YFSETQ. Trimming left V 0 bases short and J 6 bases short, with 18 bases between. In DNA form, the CDR3 reads TGCGCCAGCAGCTTGGAGGCAGCGGCGATCTCCGCCGGGGAGCTGTTTTTT. Translated, it gives CASSLEAAAISAGELFF. The complete variable domain, with remaining parts taken from reference TRBV5-1 and TRBJ2-2, reads KAGVTQTPRYLIKTRGQQVTLSCSPISGHRSVSWYQQTPGQGLQFLFEYFSETQRNKGNFPGRFSGRQFSNSRSEMNVSTLELGDSALYLCASSLEAAAISAGELFFGEGSRLTVL.

The chain is built from TRBV5-6 and TRBJ1-2; TRBD1 might be the D (6 bases). Germline CDR1 reads SGHDT; CDR2 reads YYEEEE. The CDR3 covers 13 residues. Trimming stripped 2 bases from V and 2 bases from J, with 7 bases between. CDR3 loop: CASSLGQNYGYTF. The CDR3 nucleotides read TGTGCCAGCAGCTTAGGACAGAACTATGGCTACACCTTC.

The rearrangement links TRBV19 to TRBJ1-6; 9 nucleotides align to TRBD1. Germline values: CDR1 LNHDA, CDR2 SQIVND (reference sequence). CDR3 length: 18 amino acids. Trimming at V came to 4 bases and at J to 6 bases, leaving 13 bases not matched to a gene. The CDR3 is CASSTGTGILPRNSPLHF. The DNA for the CDR3 is TGTGCCAGTAGTACCGGGACAGGGATCTTACCCCGTAATTCACCCCTCCACTTT.

The DNA for the CDR3 is TGCGCCAGCAGCTCCACAGGGGAAGTCCAAGAGACCCAGTACTTC. Protein sequence: CASSSTGEVQETQYF. The chain uses TRBV5-1 and TRBJ2-5; TRBD1 matches at 7 bases. The CDR3 is 15 residues long. Germline V gene data show CDR1 as SGHRS and CDR2 as YFSETQ. V lost 3 bases and J lost 1; bases outside the gene matches: 6.

The J gene is TRBJ1-5, the V gene TRBV4-1; unclear D gene. Trimming stripped 1 base from V and 7 bases from J, with 14 bases between. Per the germline V gene, CDR1 is MGHRA and CDR2 is YSYEKL. This CDR3 region has 15 residues. CDR3 coding DNA: TGCGCCAGCAGCCAAGGACATGGCCCATCGCAGCCCCAGCATTTT. Its protein is CASSQGHGPSQPQHF.

The chain links TRBV27 to TRBJ2-7; D is unresolved. Germline lookup yields CDR1 MNHEY and CDR2 SMNVEV (reference sequence). CDR3 length equals 16 residues. Trimming removed 2 bases from V and 5 bases from J, with 19 bases in between. This chain's CDR3 is CASSLAEYRAIDEQYF. The CDR3 DNA reads as TGTGCCAGCAGTTTAGCAGAGTACAGAGCTATTGACGAGCAGTACTTC.

V gene TRBV7-2 combines with J gene TRBJ1-1; 9 bases match TRBD1. This CDR3 comprises 16 residues. Losses at the gene ends were 1 base for V and 8 bases for J; bases not matched to a gene: 11. The germline V gene encodes CDR1 SGHTA and CDR2 FQGNSA. The DNA of the CDR3 is TGTGCCAGCAGCTTAGGAGGTTGGGGACAGGGAGTCGAAGCTTTCTTT. This codes for CASSLGGWGQGVEAFF.

This clone appeared once. The chain joins TRBV6-5 to TRBJ2-3; 9 bases align to TRBD1. Germline values: CDR1 MNHEY, CDR2 SVGAGI. The trim removed 5 bases at V and 4 bases at J, leaving 7 bases unmatched. There are 15 residues in the CDR3. The CDR3 sequence is CASSLLQGASDTQYF. In DNA, the CDR3 is TGTGCCAGCAGTCTATTACAGGGGGCTTCAGATACGCAGTATTTT.

This clone has a single count. V is TRBV7-9 and J is TRBJ2-2; D is unresolved. This CDR3 spans 17 amino acids. The V end was cut by 4 bases, the J end by 3 bases, with 18 bases between. CDR1 is SEHNR, CDR2 FQNEAQ, per germline (reference sequence). CDR3: CASSSRLGQVDTGELFF. Written as DNA, the CDR3 is TGTGCCAGCAGCTCCCGCCTTGGGCAGGTCGACACCGGGGAGCTGTTTTTT. The variable domain in full, with the rest retrieved from reference TRBV7-9 and TRBJ2-2, is DTGVSQNPRHKITKRGQNVTFRCDPISEHNRLYWYRQTLGQGPEFLTYFQNEAQLEKSRLLSDRFSAERPKGSFSTLEIQRTEQGDSAMYLCASSSRLGQVDTGELFFGEGSRLTVL.

This sequence joins TRBV5-4 and TRBJ2-2; tentative D call: TRBD2 (5 bases). From germline, CDR1 is SGHNT and CDR2 YYREEE (reference sequence). The CDR3 sequence is 16 residues long. V shed 0 bases and J shed 4 bases, with 13 bases lying between them. The CDR3 spells CASSLAIGLSTGELFF. CDR3 coding DNA: TGTGCCAGCAGCTTGGCCATCGGACTCTCCACCGGGGAGCTGTTTTTT.

CDR3 protein: CSVLLGASSNQPQHF. In DNA, the CDR3 is TGCAGCGTCCTCCTTGGGGCATCTAGCAATCAGCCCCAGCATTTT. The chain carries TRBV29-1 and TRBJ1-5; a weak D match, TRBD1 (5 bases). The V gene lost 6 bases and the J gene lost 0 bases, with 15 bases spanning the gap. Germline values: CDR1 SQVTM, CDR2 ANQGSEA. The CDR3 covers 15 residues.

The chain couples TRBV29-1 to TRBJ1-1, with D tentatively TRBD1 (5 bases). V was cut by 6 bases and J by 4 bases, with 12 bases left in between. The CDR3 runs 12 residues. Germline CDR1 reads SQVTM; CDR2 reads ANQGSEA. For the CDR3, the DNA is TGCAGCGTATACGGGGGTGGCACTGAAGCTTTCTTT. This codes for CSVYGGGTEAFF. The full variable domain, rest sourced from reference TRBV29-1 and TRBJ1-1, is SAVISQKPSRDICQRGTSLTIQCQVDSQVTMMFWYRQQPGQSLTLIATANQGSEATYESGFVIDKFPISRPNLTFSTLTVSNMSPEDSSIYLCSVYGGGTEAFFGQGTRLTVV.

This clone was counted a single time. The rearrangement links TRBV5-4 to TRBJ2-1; D possibly corresponds to TRBD1 (6 bases). V lost 4 bases and J lost 5, with 16 bases in between. This CDR3 is 15 amino acids long. CDR1 SGHNT and CDR2 YYREEE come from the germline V gene (reference sequence). DNA for the CDR3: TGTGCCAGCAGCCCCTTCGGGACACGAGACAATGAGCAGTTCTTC. Amino acids: CASSPFGTRDNEQFF.

V gene TRBV5-6 combines with J gene TRBJ2-3, with D unclear. The CDR3 covers 15 residues. Looked up from germline, CDR1 is SGHDT and CDR2 is YYEEEE. The V end was cut by 2 bases, the J end by 0 bases, with 10 bases between. The CDR3 here is CASSFRMTSTDTQYF. CDR3 nucleotides: TGTGCCAGCAGCTTTAGGATGACTAGCACAGATACGCAGTATTTT.

The V and J genes are TRBV6-4 and TRBJ2-1, with 8 bases lining up with TRBD2. The J segment lost 5 bases and the V segment lost 3 bases, leaving 6 bases of the junction unmatched. The germline CDR1 and CDR2 sequences are MRHNA and SNTAGT. The CDR3 length is 15 residues. The CDR3 loop is CASSELAGSNNEQFF. DNA of the CDR3: TGTGCCAGCAGTGAATTAGCGGGGTCTAACAATGAGCAGTTCTTC.

The CDR3 DNA reads TGTGCCACCAGAGGGGGGGTTATGCAGCCCCAGCATTTT. Residues: CATRGGVMQPQHF. The chain is built from TRBV6-5 and TRBJ1-5, with D possibly TRBD1 on 6 matching bases. The CDR3 sequence is 13 residues long. Germline lookup yields CDR1 MNHEY and CDR2 SVGAGI. Trimming left V 10 bases short and J 7 bases short, with 17 bases between.

The rearrangement links TRBV4-1 to TRBJ2-3, with D possibly TRBD2 on 5 matching bases. The CDR3 is made up of 15 amino acids. The V and J ends lost 1 base and 4 bases respectively, with 12 bases between them. Germline CDR1 is MGHRA and CDR2 is YSYEKL. CDR3 coding DNA: TGCGCCAGCAGCCAAGGCCCGGAGGAGGCAGATACGCAGTATTTT. Its protein product is CASSQGPEEADTQYF.

The chain joins TRBV28 to TRBJ1-1; a possible D gene is TRBD1 (6 bases). With 5 bases removed from V and 3 bases from J, the gap between germline ends came to 13 bases. Germline V gene sequence: CDR1 MDHEN, CDR2 SYDVKM. The CDR3 contains 14 residues. CDR3 residues: CASSETGPYTEAFF. The DNA of the CDR3 is TGTGCCAGCAGTGAAACAGGGCCGTACACTGAAGCTTTCTTT.

The gene calls are TRBV11-2 and TRBJ2-1, with TRBD1 as a possible D gene (6 bases). The CDR3 loop spans 16 amino acids. Germline V CDR1 and CDR2: SGHAT, FQNNGV. V lost 3 bases to trimming and J lost 6 bases, with 18 bases between them. This CDR3 is CASSFQGGWGINEQFF. CDR3 DNA: TGTGCCAGCAGCTTCCAAGGGGGTTGGGGCATCAATGAGCAGTTCTTC.